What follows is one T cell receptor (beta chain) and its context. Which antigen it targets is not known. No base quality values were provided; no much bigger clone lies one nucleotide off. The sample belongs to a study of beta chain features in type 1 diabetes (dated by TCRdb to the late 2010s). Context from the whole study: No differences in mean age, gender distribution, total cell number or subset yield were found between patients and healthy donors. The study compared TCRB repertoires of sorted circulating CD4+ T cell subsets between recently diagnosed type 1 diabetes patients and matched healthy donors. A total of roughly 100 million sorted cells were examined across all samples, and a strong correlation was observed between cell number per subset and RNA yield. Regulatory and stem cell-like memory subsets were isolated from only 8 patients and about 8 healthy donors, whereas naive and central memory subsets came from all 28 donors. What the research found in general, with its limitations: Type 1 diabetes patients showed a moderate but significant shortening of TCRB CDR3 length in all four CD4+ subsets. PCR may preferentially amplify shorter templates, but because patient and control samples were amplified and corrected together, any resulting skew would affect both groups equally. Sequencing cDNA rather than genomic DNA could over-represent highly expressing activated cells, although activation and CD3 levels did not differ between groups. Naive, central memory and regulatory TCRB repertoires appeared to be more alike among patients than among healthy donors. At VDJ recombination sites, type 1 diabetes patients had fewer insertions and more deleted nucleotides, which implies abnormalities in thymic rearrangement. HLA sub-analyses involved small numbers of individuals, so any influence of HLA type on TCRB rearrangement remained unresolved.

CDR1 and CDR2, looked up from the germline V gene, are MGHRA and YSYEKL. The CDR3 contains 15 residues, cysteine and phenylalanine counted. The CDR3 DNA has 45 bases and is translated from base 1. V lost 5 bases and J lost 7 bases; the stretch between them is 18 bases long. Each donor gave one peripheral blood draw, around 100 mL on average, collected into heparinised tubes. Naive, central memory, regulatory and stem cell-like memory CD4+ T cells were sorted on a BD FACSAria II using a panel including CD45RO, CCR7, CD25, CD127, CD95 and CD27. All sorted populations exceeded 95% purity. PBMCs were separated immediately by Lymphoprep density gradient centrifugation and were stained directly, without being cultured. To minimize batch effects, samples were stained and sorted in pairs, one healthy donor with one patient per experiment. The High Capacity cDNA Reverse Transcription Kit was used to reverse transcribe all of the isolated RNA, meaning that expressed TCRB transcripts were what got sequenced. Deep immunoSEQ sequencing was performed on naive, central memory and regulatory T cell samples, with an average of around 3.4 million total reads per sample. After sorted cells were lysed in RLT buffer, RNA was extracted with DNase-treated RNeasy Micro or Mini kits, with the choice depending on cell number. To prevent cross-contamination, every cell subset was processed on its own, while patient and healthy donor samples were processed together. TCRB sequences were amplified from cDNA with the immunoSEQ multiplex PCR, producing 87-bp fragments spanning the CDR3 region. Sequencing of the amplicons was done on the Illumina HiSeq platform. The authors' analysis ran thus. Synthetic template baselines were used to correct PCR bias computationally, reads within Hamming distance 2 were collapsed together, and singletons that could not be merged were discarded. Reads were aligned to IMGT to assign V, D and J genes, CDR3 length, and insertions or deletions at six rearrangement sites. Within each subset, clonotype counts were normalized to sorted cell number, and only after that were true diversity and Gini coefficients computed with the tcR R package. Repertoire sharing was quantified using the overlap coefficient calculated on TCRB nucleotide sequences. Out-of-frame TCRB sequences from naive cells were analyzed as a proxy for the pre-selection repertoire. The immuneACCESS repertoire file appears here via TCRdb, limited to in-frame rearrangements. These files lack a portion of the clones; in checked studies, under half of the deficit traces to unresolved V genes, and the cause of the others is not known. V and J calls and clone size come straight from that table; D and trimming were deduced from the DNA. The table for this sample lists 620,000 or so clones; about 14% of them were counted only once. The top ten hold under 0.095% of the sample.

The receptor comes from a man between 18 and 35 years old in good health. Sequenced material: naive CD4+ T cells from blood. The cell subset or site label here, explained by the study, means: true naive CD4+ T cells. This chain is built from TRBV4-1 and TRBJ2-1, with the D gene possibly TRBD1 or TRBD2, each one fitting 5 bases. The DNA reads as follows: TGCGCCAGCAGCGCAGACGTCCCGGGGACGAATGAGCAGTTCTTC. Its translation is CASSADVPGTNEQFF.